These 32 T cell receptor beta chains share one sample of origin, sequenced in a study of T cell clonality in common variable immunodeficiency. General observations from the study: Fewer deletions and N-nucleotide insertions were reportedly seen in common variable immunodeficiency TCR beta sequences.

For these TCRs, the target antigens are not known. TCRdb's table, derived via immunoSEQ multiplex PCR, lists solely in-frame clones and lacks some. The sample presents around 15,000 clones, none singletons. The sample was peripheral blood mononuclear cells. All receptors derive from a human donor with common variable immunodeficiency.

This clone is medium-sized (0.01 to 0.1%). The CDR3: CASSEGRQNNEKLFF. The CDR3 DNA, read in part, is TGTGCCAGCAGTGAGGGTCGACAGAACAATGAAAAA. The genes are TRBV2 and TRBJ1-4, with D possibly being TRBD1 (5 bases). The CDR3 is cut off 3 residues early in the read; its end comes from the germline J gene. The germline V and J ends were trimmed by 3 bases and 5 bases, with 13 bases remaining between them. The CDR3 runs to 15 residues. The germline V gene has CDR1 SNHLY and CDR2 FYNNEI.

In its sample, this clone was seen a few times. Partial CDR3 DNA: TGTGCCAGCAGCTTAGACAACAGAATTAAAGAGACC. Residues: CASSLDNRIKET. The CDR3, in full, reads CASSLDNRIKETQYF. The chain recombines TRBV7-6 with TRBJ2-5; no clear D gene. The CDR3 is cut off 3 residues early in the read; its end comes from the germline J gene. The CDR3 sequence is 15 residues long. Per the germline V gene, CDR1 is SGHVS and CDR2 is FNYEAQ. Trimming shortened V by 1 base and J by 3 bases, and 12 bases separated the two germline ends. Combining the CDR3 with reference TRBV7-6 and TRBJ2-5 gives the whole variable domain GAGVSQSPRYKVTKRGQDVALRCDPISGHVSLYWYRQALGQGPEFLTYFNYEAQQDKSGLPNDRFSAERPEGSISTLTIQRTEQRDSAMYRCASSLDNRIKETQYFGPGTRLLVL.

This clone was detected ten times or more. The read gets to within 3 residues of the CDR3 end, and the germline J gene fills in the rest. V gene TRBV10-3 combines with J gene TRBJ2-1; 13 positions agree with TRBD2. With V trimmed by 10 bases and J by 4 bases, 4 bases remained unmatched. The germline CDR1 and CDR2 sequences are ENHRY and SYGVKD. The CDR3 consists of 14 residues. The sequenced part of the CDR3 DNA is TGTGCCAGTCGACTAGCGGGAGGATACAATGAG. As protein: CASRLAGGYNE. The CDR3 as a whole reads CASRLAGGYNEQFF.

This clone was counted ten times or more. The read ends 3 residues shy of where the CDR3 ends; the end is completed using the germline J gene. The chain joins TRBV19 to TRBJ2-1; TRBD2 aligns across 9 bases. CDR3 length: 15 residues. The ends lost 4 bases at V and 4 bases at J; junction bases unmatched: 5. Per the germline V gene, CDR1 is LNHDA and CDR2 is SQIVND (reference sequence). CDR3 sequence: CASSNIAGEYNEQFF. The sequenced CDR3 bases are TGTGCCAGTAGTAACATAGCGGGGGAATACAATGAG.

Only a few counts were recorded for this clone. The read terminates 3 residues ahead of where the CDR3 ends, so the germline J gene completes it. The chain is built from TRBV6-1 and TRBJ1-5, with D maybe TRBD1 (6 bases). CDR3 length equals 16 residues. Trimming removed 2 bases at V and 3 bases at J, with 14 bases between. Germline assignment: CDR1 MNHNS and CDR2 SASEGT. CDR3 amino acids: CASSESWRGNNQPQHF. CDR3 DNA, as far as it was read: TGTGCCAGCAGTGAATCGTGGAGGGGGAACAATCAGCCC.

This clone occurred a few times. The read halts 3 residues ahead of the CDR3 end, with the missing end drawn from the germline J gene. The rearrangement joins TRBV7-7 to TRBJ1-3; D not certain. CDR1 SSHAT and CDR2 FNYEAQ come from the germline V gene (reference sequence). V gave up 1 base and J gave up 4 bases, with 8 bases separating them. This CDR3 contains 14 residues. The CDR3 bases that were read are TGTGCCAGCAGCTTAGGGAGGGCGGGAAACACC. This gives the protein CASSLGRAGNT. The CDR3, in full, reads CASSLGRAGNTIYF. The whole variable domain, remainder taken from reference TRBV7-7 and TRBJ1-3, is GAGVSQSPRYKVTKRGQDVTLRCDPISSHATLYWYQQALGQGPEFLTYFNYEAQPDKSGLPSDRFSAERPEGSISTLTIQRTEQRDSAMYRCASSLGRAGNTIYFGEGSWLTVV.

The CDR3 region is CASSADRGGNTIYF. CDR3 DNA, as far as it was read: TGTGCCAGCAGTGCGGACAGGGGGGGAAACACC. The chain recombines TRBV2 with TRBJ1-3; 10 bases are shared with TRBD1. The CDR3 end is not reached by the read, which stops 3 residues before it; the germline J gene fills it in. The V gene's germline CDR1 is SNHLY and CDR2 FYNNEI. This CDR3 region has 14 residues. V shed 4 bases and J 4 bases; nucleotides not matched to a gene: 1.

There are a few counts of this clone. The CDR3 extends 3 residues past the end of the read, so its final part is completed from the germline J gene. V usage is TRBV18 and J usage is TRBJ2-7; TRBD1 matches 7 bases. Per the germline V gene, CDR1 is KGHSH and CDR2 is LQKENI. V gave up 3 bases and J gave up 5 bases; unmatched junction bases: 10. This CDR3 has 15 residues. CDR3 region: CASSPIVTGLNEQYF. CDR3 bases read: TGTGCCAGCTCACCTATCGTGACAGGGCTAAACGAG.

In the case of this clone: Coverage ceases 3 residues before the CDR3 finishes, and the germline J gene fills in the end. This chain links TRBV7-9 with TRBJ1-5; no definite D call. The V gene's germline CDR1 is SEHNR and CDR2 FQNEAQ (reference sequence). This CDR3 spans 14 amino acids. Trimming stripped 1 base from V and 1 base from J, with 5 bases between. Partial CDR3 DNA: TGTGCCAGCAGCTTAGGGCCAAGCAATCAGCCC. Translating gives CASSLGPSNQP. The complete CDR3 protein is CASSLGPSNQPQHF.

This clone turned up a few times. The read ends 3 residues before the CDR3 terminus; that terminus is restored from the germline J gene. This chain joins TRBV18 and TRBJ2-1; the match to TRBD1 covers 9 bases. The CDR3 totals 16 residues. In germline, CDR1 is KGHSH, CDR2 LQKENI. V shed 6 bases, J shed 6 bases, and the junction held 12 bases outside the gene matches. The CDR3 is CASSSSTGGASNEQFF. The CDR3 bases that were read are TGTGCCAGCTCGTCTAGCACAGGGGGCGCGTCCAATGAG.

This clone was counted between two and nine times. The read comes to an end 3 residues before the CDR3 does, leaving the germline J gene to fill in the end. This sample also contains other DNA sequences that code for the same CDR3. The rearrangement uses TRBV6-2 or TRBV6-3 and TRBJ2-7, with TRBD2 as a possible D gene (5 bases). V gave up 4 bases and J gave up 4 bases, with 8 bases separating them. The germline gives CDR1 MNHEY, CDR2 SVGEGT. The CDR3 totals 12 residues. CDR3 bases read: TGTGCCAGCAGTTTCGGACTGTACGAG. Its translation: CASSFGLYE. The full-length CDR3 reads as CASSFGLYEQYF.

A few counts support this clone. The read is 3 residues too short to cover the CDR3 end, so that end is filled in from the germline J gene. The V gene is TRBV18, the J gene TRBJ2-5; 10 bases are shared with TRBD2. J was trimmed by 4 bases and V by 0 bases; bases with no gene match: 2. The CDR3 length is 15 residues. Per the germline V gene, CDR1 is KGHSH and CDR2 is LQKENI. Incomplete CDR3 DNA: TGTGCCAGCTCACCACCGGCTAGCGGGGGAGAGACC. This translates into CASSPPASGGET. The CDR3 in full is CASSPPASGGETQYF.

Comments on this clone: The read finishes 3 residues shy of the CDR3 end, and the germline J gene is used to complete it. The J gene is TRBJ2-3, the V gene TRBV18, with 9 bases identical to TRBD2. In germline, CDR1 is KGHSH, CDR2 LQKENI. V was pared by 0 bases and J by 4 bases, with 2 bases of the junction left unmatched. The CDR3 is 15 residues long. The CDR3 protein is CASSPPQRGADTQYF. CDR3 bases read: TGTGCCAGCTCACCACCACAGCGGGGGGCAGATACG.

This clone was seen at least ten times. The CDR3 end lies 3 residues beyond the end of the read and is filled in from the germline J gene. This chain uses TRBV20-1 with TRBJ2-5; 12 bases align to TRBD2. The V gene's germline CDR1 is DFQATT and CDR2 SNEGSKA (reference sequence). Trimming at V came to 6 bases and at J to 3 bases, leaving 5 bases not matched to a gene. This CDR3 is 14 amino acids long. CDR3 amino acids: CSAPRLAGEETQYF. The covered CDR3 bases are TGCAGTGCCCCGCGACTAGCGGGAGAAGAGACC.

Notes on this clone: The read terminates 3 residues ahead of where the CDR3 ends, so the germline J gene completes it. V usage is TRBV11-2 and J usage is TRBJ2-1, with 9 bases fitting TRBD2. V dropped 5 bases and J dropped 2; count of bases not matched to a gene: 4. Germline V gene lookup returns CDR1 SGHAT and CDR2 FQNNGV. This CDR3 is 15 amino acids long. The CDR3 loop reads CASSGGTSPYNEQFF. Partial CDR3 DNA: TGTGCCAGCAGCGGAGGGACTAGCCCCTACAATGAG.

The part of the CDR3 DNA that was read is TGTGCCAGTACCCTGACAGGTAGCAATCAGCCC. Protein: CASTLTGSNQP. The complete CDR3 sequence is CASTLTGSNQPQHF. The V gene is TRBV19, the J gene TRBJ1-5; weak D call: TRBD1 (6 bases). Read sequence stops 3 residues before the CDR3 end, and the germline J gene provides the missing end. This CDR3 comprises 14 residues. In germline, CDR1 is LNHDA, CDR2 SQIVND (reference sequence). Deletions cut 7 bases from V and 0 bases from J, with 10 bases between.

This clone appeared a few times. The read finishes 3 residues shy of the CDR3 end, and the germline J gene is used to complete it. The chain joins TRBV30 to TRBJ2-1; unclear D gene. The CDR3 is 15 residues long. The V and J ends lost 1 base and 0 bases respectively, with 10 bases between them. The germline V gene encodes CDR1 GTSNPN and CDR2 SVGIG (reference sequence). The CDR3 reads CAWSEETYSYNEQFF. Partial CDR3 DNA: TGTGCCTGGAGTGAGGAGACATACTCCTACAATGAG.

This clone came up a few times. Read sequence stops 3 residues before the CDR3 end, and the germline J gene provides the missing end. The chain joins TRBV7-7 to TRBJ1-2; a possible D gene is TRBD1 (6 bases). CDR3 length equals 15 residues. V gave up 5 bases and J gave up 0 bases, with 13 bases separating them. Germline loops: CDR1 SSHAT, CDR2 FNYEAQ (reference sequence). Incomplete CDR3 DNA: TGTGCCAGCAGCCAAAGACGGACAGCTAACTATGGC. This gives the protein CASSQRRTANYG. The CDR3 as a whole reads CASSQRRTANYGYTF.

Ten or more counts support this clone. The CDR3 extends 3 residues past the end of the read, so its final part is completed from the germline J gene. V usage is TRBV5-5 and J usage is TRBJ1-2; 9 positions agree with TRBD1. CDR1 and CDR2 (germline): SGHKS, YYEKEE (reference sequence). V lost 2 bases to trimming and J lost 2 bases; unmatched junction nucleotides: 1. This CDR3 has 14 amino acids. The DNA read from the CDR3 is TGTGCCAGCAGCTTCGGGACAGGGAACTATGGC. It codes for CASSFGTGNYG. The entire CDR3 reads CASSFGTGNYGYTF.

About this clone: The read ends 3 residues shy of where the CDR3 ends; the end is completed using the germline J gene. The V call is TRBV30, the J call TRBJ2-1; TRBD1 matches 8 bases. With 5 bases clipped from V and 7 bases from J, the junction kept 7 bases outside the gene matches. Germline CDR1 is GTSNPN and CDR2 is SVGIG (reference sequence). The CDR3 is 13 amino acids. The CDR3 here is CAWSGGDRNEQFF. CDR3 DNA (partial): TGTGCCTGGTCAGGGGGCGATCGGAATGAG.

A word on this clone: Coverage ceases 3 residues before the CDR3 finishes, and the germline J gene fills in the end. The chain is built from TRBV7-9 and TRBJ1-5; 8 nucleotides agree with TRBD1. The CDR3 is 15 residues long. Germline CDR1 SEHNR, CDR2 FQNEAQ (reference sequence). The junction had 7 bases not matched to a gene; V was cut back by 5 bases and J by 4 bases. CDR3 sequence: CASSLGTGENQPQHF. Incomplete CDR3 DNA: TGTGCCAGCAGCCTCGGGACAGGAGAGAATCAGCCC.

As concerns this clone: The CDR3 end is not reached by the read, which stops 3 residues before it; the germline J gene fills it in. The chain combines TRBV18 with TRBJ2-2, with TRBD2 matching 12 bases. V shed 1 base and J 3 bases; nucleotides not matched to a gene: 9. Germline V gene sequence: CDR1 KGHSH, CDR2 LQKENI. This CDR3 spans 19 amino acids. CDR3 region: CASSPRLAGEFFHTGELFF. The CDR3 DNA, read in part, is TGTGCCAGCTCACCACGACTAGCGGGAGAATTCTTTCACACCGGGGAG.

In the case of this clone: The read comes to an end 3 residues before the CDR3 does, leaving the germline J gene to fill in the end. The chain carries TRBV7-9 and TRBJ2-5; TRBD2 aligns across 11 bases. Unmatched junction bases numbered 1, after V lost 2 bases and J lost 2 bases. This CDR3 contains 15 residues. Germline CDR1 reads SEHNR; CDR2 reads FQNEAQ (reference sequence). Incomplete CDR3 DNA: TGTGCCAGCAGCTTACTAGCGGGGGGACAAGAGACC. Amino acid sequence: CASSLLAGGQET. Given in full, the CDR3 is CASSLLAGGQETQYF.

To note about this clone: Read sequence stops 3 residues before the CDR3 end, and the germline J gene provides the missing end. This chain uses TRBV19 with TRBJ1-2; 7 bases are shared with TRBD1. This CDR3 is built from 13 residues. Per germline, CDR1 LNHDA and CDR2 SQIVND (reference sequence). With 8 bases clipped from V and 5 bases from J, the junction kept 8 bases outside the gene matches. The DNA read from the CDR3 is TGTGCCAGTCGAGACAGGGTGGGATATGGC. It codes for CASRDRVGYG. The whole CDR3 region reads CASRDRVGYGYTF.

This clone showed up many times. Read coverage stops 3 residues before the CDR3 terminus; the germline J gene supplies the remainder. This chain connects TRBV10-3 to TRBJ1-2, with 7 bases that match TRBD1. V lost 2 bases, J lost 1 base, and 7 bases stayed unmatched. CDR1 ENHRY and CDR2 SYGVKD come from the germline V gene. The CDR3 has 16 residues. CDR3 bases read: TGTGCCATCAGTGAGGCAGGGGGGCCCTATAACTATGGC. Translation gives CAISEAGGPYNYG. The complete CDR3 protein is CAISEAGGPYNYGYTF.

The sample holds a few counts of this clone. The CDR3 is cut off 3 residues early in the read; its end comes from the germline J gene. V gene TRBV6-2 or TRBV6-3 combines with J gene TRBJ2-7, with 10 positions matching TRBD1. After removal of 5 bases from V and 2 bases from J, the junction contained 9 bases not matched to a gene. Germline V gene data show CDR1 as MNHEY and CDR2 as SVGEGT. CDR3 length: 16 amino acids. CDR3 DNA, as far as it was read: TGTGCCAGCAGTCGTCCGGGACAGGGGTTACCCTACGAG. This translates into CASSRPGQGLPYE. The whole CDR3 is CASSRPGQGLPYEQYF.

This clone was observed a few times. CDR3 DNA (partial): TGTGCCAGCTCACTTATTGTTACAGATACG. The encoded protein is CASSLIVTDT. The entire CDR3 is CASSLIVTDTQYF. The V and J genes are TRBV18 and TRBJ2-3; D uncertain. The read falls 3 residues short of the CDR3 end, and the missing part is taken from the germline J gene. The CDR3 is 13 residues long. V gave up 4 bases and J gave up 3 bases, with 8 bases separating them. The V gene's germline CDR1 is KGHSH and CDR2 LQKENI.

Worth noting for this clone: The read comes to an end 3 residues before the CDR3 does, leaving the germline J gene to fill in the end. The V gene is TRBV6-2 or TRBV6-3, the J gene TRBJ2-5; 8 bases line up with TRBD1. Germline CDR1 reads MNHEY; CDR2 reads SVGEGT. This CDR3 has 13 residues. With V trimmed by 5 bases and J by 4 bases, 3 bases remained unmatched. CDR3 bases read: TGTGCCAGCAGTCGGACAGGGAGAGAGACC. Translating gives CASSRTGRET. The CDR3 as a whole reads CASSRTGRETQYF.

As for this clone: The DNA ends 3 residues before the CDR3 does, and the rest of the CDR3 is filled in from the germline J gene. V gene TRBV2 combines with J gene TRBJ2-6; D may be TRBD1 (5 bases). The CDR3 has 16 amino acids. Germline lookup yields CDR1 SNHLY and CDR2 FYNNEI. Trimming removed 7 bases at V and 0 bases at J, with 13 bases between. The CDR3 protein is CASIPGLRSGANVLTF. CDR3 DNA, as far as it was read: TGTGCCAGCATTCCAGGGTTACGCTCTGGGGCCAACGTC.

The part of the CDR3 DNA that was read is TGTGCCAGTAGTATGGATGACAGGGTCACTGAA. Its translation is CASSMDDRVTE. The whole CDR3 is CASSMDDRVTEAFF. The V and J genes are TRBV19 and TRBJ1-1, with 7 bases lining up with TRBD1. With the read ending 3 residues before the CDR3 end, the germline J gene is used to fill in that end. The CDR3 covers 14 residues. V was pared by 3 bases and J by 4 bases, with 5 bases of the junction left unmatched. Per the germline V gene, CDR1 is LNHDA and CDR2 is SQIVND (reference sequence). The variable domain in full, with the rest retrieved from reference TRBV19 and TRBJ1-1, is DGGITQSPKYLFRKEGQNVTLSCEQNLNHDAMYWYRQDPGQGLRLIYYSQIVNDFQKGDIAEGYSVSREKKESFPLTVTSAQKNPTAFYLCASSMDDRVTEAFFGQGTRLTVV.

A word on this clone: Read data end 3 residues before the CDR3 end; the end is taken from the germline J gene. The rearrangement uses TRBV7-9 and TRBJ2-1; TRBD2 agrees at 8 bases. In germline, CDR1 is SEHNR, CDR2 FQNEAQ (reference sequence). Germline trimming cut 4 bases from V and 7 bases from J; bases unmatched to any gene: 9. The length of the CDR3 is 15 residues. CDR3 bases read: TGTGCCAGCAGCTCCGCGGGGGGACTAGTTAATGAG. Its translation is CASSSAGGLVNE. In full, the CDR3 reads CASSSAGGLVNEQFF.

As to this clone: Read sequence stops 3 residues before the CDR3 end, and the germline J gene provides the missing end. This chain connects TRBV6-2 or TRBV6-3 to TRBJ2-7; D is perhaps TRBD1 (5 bases). The CDR3 extends over 15 amino acids. V was clipped by 2 bases and J by 1 base, with 12 bases between them. The V gene's germline CDR1 is MNHEY and CDR2 SVGEGT. CDR3 sequence reads: CASSYGAVNSYEQYF. The CDR3 DNA, read in part, is TGTGCCAGCAGTTACGGGGCGGTCAATTCCTACGAG.